These 12 T cell receptor beta chains share one sample of origin, sequenced in a study of cytomegalovirus exposure and HLA in healthy donors. Repertoires were generated with immunoSEQ multiplex PCR, while TCRdb's copy carries only in-frame clones and drops some. The data show 200,000 to 300,000 clones, with 80% to 95% seen just once and 3.1% held by the top ten. Sequencing was carried out using PBMCs. The receptor set was obtained from a woman aged 25-40 years in good health and CMV-seronegative.

The chain uses TRBV7-3 and TRBJ2-1; D may be TRBD1 (5 bases). The V and J ends lost 1 base and 6 bases respectively, with 13 bases between them. The germline gives CDR1 SGHTA, CDR2 FQGTGA. This CDR3 has 15 amino acids. The CDR3: CASSLNRLGGNEQFF. In nucleotides, the CDR3 is TGTGCCAGCAGCTTAAACAGGTTAGGTGGCAATGAGCAGTTCTTC.

The rearrangement uses TRBV19 and TRBJ2-7; possibly TRBD2 for D (5 bases). V shed 5 bases and J shed 3 bases, with 14 bases lying between them. CDR1 and CDR2 (germline): LNHDA, SQIVND (reference sequence). This CDR3 is built from 14 residues. Here the CDR3 DNA reads TGTGCCAGTAGTCTCCAGGATCGGGGCTACGAGCAGTACTTC. It is translated as CASSLQDRGYEQYF. Together with reference TRBV19 and TRBJ2-7, the CDR3 gives the full variable domain: DGGITQSPKYLFRKEGQNVTLSCEQNLNHDAMYWYRQDPGQGLRLIYYSQIVNDFQKGDIAEGYSVSREKKESFPLTVTSAQKNPTAFYLCASSLQDRGYEQYFGPGTRLTVT.

The chain has TRBV5-1 and TRBJ2-1, with TRBD1 identical over 8 bases. The CDR3 sequence is 16 residues long. The junction had 9 bases not matched to a gene; V was cut back by 0 bases and J by 7 bases. The germline gives CDR1 SGHRS, CDR2 YFSETQ. The CDR3 reads CASSLAGTGLGNEQFF. CDR3 nucleotides: TGCGCCAGCAGCTTGGCGGGGACAGGCCTCGGAAATGAGCAGTTCTTC.

The chain uses TRBV4-2 and TRBJ2-7, with a tentative D call TRBD2 (5 bases). Deletions cut 5 bases from V and 5 bases from J, with 13 bases between. This CDR3 is built from 13 residues. Germline CDR1 is LGHNA and CDR2 is YNFKEQ. The CDR3 loop is CASSYRDFNEQYF. Here the CDR3 DNA reads TGTGCCAGCAGCTACCGGGATTTCAACGAGCAGTACTTC.

The CDR3 sequence: CASSLAPRQAMNTEAFF. CDR3 bases: TGTGCCAGCAGCTTAGCTCCAAGACAGGCTATGAACACTGAAGCTTTCTTT. The V call is TRBV7-2, the J call TRBJ1-1; perhaps TRBD1 as D (6 bases). The V gene's germline CDR1 is SGHTA and CDR2 FQGNSA. This CDR3 is built from 17 residues. V lost 0 bases and J 0 bases, leaving 14 bases between the germline ends.

This clone was seen a few times. This chain uses TRBV5-4 with TRBJ1-4; 8 bases map to TRBD1. The CDR3 totals 14 residues. CDR1 is SGHNT, CDR2 YYREEE, per germline (reference sequence). Trimming took 4 bases from V and 6 from J; bases not matched to a gene: 5. CDR3 loop: CASSVTGGDEKLFF. DNA for the CDR3: TGTGCCAGCAGCGTAACAGGGGGGGATGAAAAACTGTTTTTT. Variable domain in full (rest from reference TRBV5-4 and TRBJ1-4): ETGVTQSPTHLIKTRGQQVTLRCSSQSGHNTVSWYQQALGQGPQFIFQYYREEENGRGNFPPRFSGLQFPNYSSELNVNALELDDSALYLCASSVTGGDEKLFFGSGTQLSVL.

V gene TRBV4-3 combines with J gene TRBJ2-3, with D perhaps matching TRBD1 (5 bases). The CDR3 length is 16 residues. Germline lookup yields CDR1 LGHNA and CDR2 YSLEER. V lost 0 bases and J 4 bases, leaving 14 bases between the germline ends. The CDR3 loop is CASSQDWPGNPDTQYF. The CDR3 bases are TGCGCCAGCAGCCAAGATTGGCCAGGGAATCCAGATACGCAGTATTTT.

The genes are TRBV7-9 and TRBJ2-7, with 11 nucleotides matching TRBD2. Unmatched junction bases numbered 4, after V lost 0 bases and J lost 3 bases. The CDR3 loop spans 16 amino acids. CDR1 SEHNR and CDR2 FQNEAQ come from the germline V gene (reference sequence). CDR3 loop: CASSLATGLAVYEQYF. CDR3 bases: TGTGCCAGCAGCTTAGCAACGGGACTAGCGGTCTACGAGCAGTACTTC.

This clone appeared a single time. This chain joins TRBV9 and TRBJ2-1, with 7 nucleotides matching TRBD1. This CDR3 spans 14 amino acids. Germline CDR1 SGDLS, CDR2 YYNGEE. J lost 0 bases, V lost 6 bases, and 3 bases had no gene match. CDR3 DNA: TGTGCCAGCAACCGGGACAGCTCCTACAATGAGCAGTTCTTC. It yields the protein CASNRDSSYNEQFF. Full variable domain (missing parts from reference TRBV9 and TRBJ2-1): DSGVTQTPKHLITATGQRVTLRCSPRSGDLSVYWYQQSLDQGLQFLIQYYNGEERAKGNILERFSAQQFPDLHSELNLSSLELGDSALYFCASNRDSSYNEQFFGPGTRLTVL.

This chain joins TRBV25-1 and TRBJ1-1, with 8 bases identical to TRBD1. The CDR3 sequence is 14 residues long. J gave up 0 bases and V 10 bases, and 7 bases lay outside the gene matches. Germline V gene lookup returns CDR1 MGHDK and CDR2 SYGVNS. In DNA, the CDR3 is TGTGCCACCCGGACAGGGAGCATGAACACTGAAGCTTTCTTT. It yields the protein CATRTGSMNTEAFF.

V and J are TRBV27 and TRBJ2-1; 11 bases map to TRBD2. CDR3 size: 15 residues. CDR1 MNHEY and CDR2 SMNVEV come from the germline V gene (reference sequence). With V trimmed by 7 bases and J by 6 bases, 8 bases remained unmatched. The CDR3 reads CASMSSGRVGNEQFF. The CDR3 DNA sequence: TGTGCCAGCATGAGTAGCGGGAGGGTGGGCAATGAGCAGTTCTTC.

The chain employs TRBV2 and TRBJ2-2; no firm D call. The V and J ends lost 9 bases and 1 base respectively, with 12 bases between them. The CDR3 loop spans 14 amino acids. Per the germline V gene, CDR1 is SNHLY and CDR2 is FYNNEI. CDR3 bases: TGTGCCAGTAGACCTACCCAGAACACCGGGGAGCTGTTTTTT. It encodes CASRPTQNTGELFF.